This T cell receptor beta chain was sequenced during a study of Ad26.COV2.S vaccination and SARS-CoV-2 variants (dated by TCRdb to the early 2020s). Study-wide context: Donors in the vaccine arm were drawn from COV1001, a multicentre, randomized, double-blind, placebo-controlled phase I-IIa trial testing Ad26.COV2.S in healthy adults. Dosing of Ad26.COV2.S was intramuscular, at either 5x10^10 or 1x10^11 viral particles, delivered as one shot or as two shots spaced 56 days apart. The specificity and breadth of SARS-CoV-2-reactive T cell receptors after Ad26.COV2.S vaccination were assessed by TCRbeta repertoire sequencing. A total of some 30 samples were included in the TCR-sequenced set, comprising some 20 Ad26.COV2.S vaccine recipients, 5 placebo recipients and 8 SARS-CoV-2 convalescent individuals. Participants in the trial were split at random into five groups of five each, receiving low-dose or high-dose Ad26.COV2.S once or twice, or else placebo on both occasions. Investigators remained blinded to trial group allocation during experiments and outcome assessment.

According to the study, the label for this sample's treatment or condition signals: 19 received Ad26.COV2.S at low or high dose, single or two shots; about 5 received placebo; per-sample allocation not given. For vaccine and placebo recipients, repertoires were sequenced using samples collected on day 63 after the first injection. In Cohort 1b, around 23 adults aged 18-55 years were enrolled at a single site in Boston, USA, between 29 July and 7 August 2020. Ad26.COV2.S was a replication-incompetent adenovirus type 26 vector expressing a prefusion-stabilized SARS-CoV-2 spike protein from the original Wuhan strain. The CDR3 goes from the cysteine to the phenylalanine over 15 residues. Of the read, only the CDR3 DNA is kept; its 45 bases are in frame from base 1. From V the trimming removes 7 bases and from J it removes 6 bases, while the gene matches leave 9 bases of the junction unaccounted for. Per the germline V gene (reference sequence), MNHEY is the CDR1 and SMNVEV is the CDR2.

TCRbeta CDR3 regions were sequenced with the immunoSEQ Assay. After extraction, genomic DNA underwent amplification by bias-controlled multiplex PCR, followed by high-throughput sequencing. The original methods were these. To quantify the absolute abundance of every unique TCRbeta CDR3 region, sequences were collapsed and filtered. T cell fraction was estimated by normalizing TCRbeta template counts to usable DNA, with usable DNA measured through amplification of reference genes found in all nucleated cells. Repertoire TCRs were annotated as SARS-CoV-2-specific when V gene, CDR3 amino acid sequence and J gene were exactly matched to a known reactive TCR set. The reference SARS-CoV-2 TCR set came from MIRA and was filtered for enrichment in COVID-19-positive ImmuneCODE repertoires, removing public or cross-reactive TCRs. Drawing on the MIRA antigens, annotated TCRs were analysed further at the level of specific ORF or position within ORF. Breadth was defined as the number of annotated unique rearrangements divided by the total number of unique productive rearrangements, and depth was defined as the summed frequency of the annotated unique rearrangements. Two-sided Wilcoxon rank-sum tests were applied when comparing TCR breadth between groups. TCRdb obtained this table from immuneACCESS and retained in-frame rearrangements with V and J assigned. These tables miss some clones; where compared with another copy, unresolved V genes account for less than half of the shortfall, and the remainder is unexplained. Clone size and V and J calls were adopted from that table, with D and trimming inferred from the DNA. In all, the sample holds hundreds of thousands of clones, and about 90% of those were seen once. The ten biggest clones cover over 1.3% of the sample.

What the authors observed across the whole study: The authors noted that total T cell responses may have been underestimated by the TCR breadth and depth analyses. After vaccination, substantial breadth of spike-specific CD8+ and CD4+ T cell responses was reported. The study lacked the statistical power to compare responses across vaccine doses or regimens. Ad26.COV2.S recipients had higher spike-specific TCR breadth than placebo recipients (P = 0.0014). Comparable non-spike TCR breadth was observed between vaccine and placebo recipients, consistent with only spike being contained in the vaccine.

In regard to this clone: Its antigen is not yet known. No base quality values were provided; no much bigger clone lies one nucleotide off.

The material sequenced was peripheral blood, taken in a trial of Ad26.COV2.S vaccine versus placebo. This chain is built from TRBV27 and TRBJ2-1; 10 nucleotides in the junction match TRBD1. The sequence was collected from a person between 18 and 65 years old who received the Ad26.COV2.S COVID-19 vaccine or a placebo. Here the CDR3 is given as CASTPDRGLVNEQFF. Read as DNA, the sequence is TGTGCCAGCACTCCCGACAGGGGGCTGGTCAATGAGCAGTTCTTC.